Listed here are 10 T cell receptor beta chains from one sample, sequenced in a study of cytomegalovirus exposure and HLA in healthy donors. Vbeta (60) and Jbeta (13) primers were used in the PCR. TCRdb keeps only in-frame clones here, not all; method: immunoSEQ multiplex PCR. The data show 35,000 to 50,000 clones, roughly 63% seen once. Sequencing was performed on PBMCs. The receptors shown here come from a man between 60 and 75 years old in good health and CMV-seropositive.

The V and J genes are TRBV30 and TRBJ2-5; D perhaps matches TRBD2 (5 bases). CDR1 and CDR2 (germline): GTSNPN, SVGIG (reference sequence). The CDR3 extends over 15 amino acids. The V end lost 1 base, the J end lost 3 bases, and 15 bases lay between the germline ends. The CDR3 DNA sequence: TGTGCCTGGAGTGGCTTAAGACGGAGGAAAGAGACCCAGTACTTC. Translated: CAWSGLRRRKETQYF. Drawing the rest from reference TRBV30 and TRBJ2-5, the complete variable domain is SQTIHQWPATLVQPVGSPLSLECTVEGTSNPNLYWYRQAAGRGLQLLFYSVGIGQISSEVPQNLSASRPQDRQFILSSKKLLLSDSGFYLCAWSGLRRRKETQYFGPGTRLLVL.

This clone was detected only a few times. The chain employs TRBV10-1 and TRBJ1-4, with D unclear. CDR3 length: 14 residues. Trimming removed 3 bases at V and 0 bases at J, with 5 bases between. Germline V gene data show CDR1 as WNHNN and CDR2 as SYGVQD (reference sequence). The CDR3 is CASSDSATNEKLFF. Written as DNA, the CDR3 is TGCGCCAGCAGTGACAGTGCAACTAATGAAAAACTGTTTTTT.

The rearrangement joins TRBV19 to TRBJ2-1, with 11 nucleotides matching TRBD2. Trimming removed 6 bases from V and 5 bases from J; junction bases left unmatched: 6. Looked up from germline, CDR1 is LNHDA and CDR2 is SQIVND (reference sequence). This CDR3 spans 15 amino acids. CDR3 protein: CASSPTSGDDNEQFF. Written as DNA, the CDR3 is TGTGCCAGTAGCCCGACTAGCGGGGACGACAATGAGCAGTTCTTC.

V usage is TRBV29-1 and J usage is TRBJ1-2, with 10 bases fitting TRBD1. Per germline, CDR1 SQVTM and CDR2 ANQGSEA. With 6 bases clipped from V and 7 bases from J, the junction kept 11 bases outside the gene matches. The CDR3 is 14 residues long. The CDR3, as DNA: TGCAGCGTCGGGTTACGGGACAGGGGTGGTGGCTACACCTTC. Its translation is CSVGLRDRGGGYTF.

The DNA of the CDR3 is TGTGCCAGCAGTCGCCGGGTACGGGGGGCAGAGACCCAGTACTTC. It is translated as CASSRRVRGAETQYF. This chain connects TRBV27 to TRBJ2-5; perhaps TRBD2 as D (7 bases). The CDR3 totals 15 residues. Germline V gives CDR1 MNHEY, CDR2 SMNVEV (reference sequence). V lost 5 bases to trimming and J lost 4 bases, with 17 bases between them.

The CDR3 region is CASRRMSGGDTEAFF. DNA of the CDR3: TGTGCCAGCAGGAGAATGTCAGGGGGTGACACTGAAGCTTTCTTT. The V gene is TRBV2, the J gene TRBJ1-1; 7 bases agree with TRBD1. CDR3 length: 15 amino acids. J was trimmed by 3 bases and V by 6 bases; bases with no gene match: 10. Germline assignment: CDR1 SNHLY and CDR2 FYNNEI.

CDR3 amino acids: CASSQSGTERYEQYF. The CDR3 coding sequence is TGCGCCAGCAGCCAATCCGGGACAGAACGCTACGAGCAGTACTTC. The V call is TRBV4-1, the J call TRBJ2-7; 7 nucleotides align to TRBD1. The CDR3 is made up of 15 amino acids. Germline values: CDR1 MGHRA, CDR2 YSYEKL. Trimming at V came to 2 bases and at J to 3 bases, leaving 7 bases not matched to a gene.

In this sample, this clone turned up a few times. Here the CDR3 reads CASSYNRGDTDTQYF. The CDR3 DNA reads as TGTGCCAGCAGCTATAACAGGGGTGACACAGATACGCAGTATTTT. The chain carries TRBV7-6 and TRBJ2-3; TRBD1 aligns across 7 bases. The CDR3 sequence is 15 residues long. Per germline, CDR1 SGHVS and CDR2 FNYEAQ. V dropped 4 bases and J dropped 2; count of bases not matched to a gene: 6.

The rearrangement links TRBV5-8 to TRBJ1-5; 9 bases are shared with TRBD1. The CDR3 is 18 amino acids. Germline V gene data show CDR1 as SGHTS and CDR2 as YDEGEE. V trimming: 0 bases; J trimming: 2 bases; junction bases outside the gene matches: 9. CDR3 sequence (DNA): TGTGCCAGCAGCTTGGAAGGGGGGACAGGGTTCGGCAATCAGCCCCAGCATTTT. It specifies CASSLEGGTGFGNQPQHF.

CDR3 amino acids: CAWSYSRHHNQPQHF. In DNA, the CDR3 is TGTGCCTGGAGTTATTCCCGACACCACAATCAGCCCCAGCATTTT. The chain recombines TRBV30 with TRBJ1-5; D is uncertain. The germline gives CDR1 GTSNPN, CDR2 SVGIG (reference sequence). The CDR3 totals 15 residues. The ends were cut back, 2 bases at V and 3 bases at J, with 14 bases in the middle.